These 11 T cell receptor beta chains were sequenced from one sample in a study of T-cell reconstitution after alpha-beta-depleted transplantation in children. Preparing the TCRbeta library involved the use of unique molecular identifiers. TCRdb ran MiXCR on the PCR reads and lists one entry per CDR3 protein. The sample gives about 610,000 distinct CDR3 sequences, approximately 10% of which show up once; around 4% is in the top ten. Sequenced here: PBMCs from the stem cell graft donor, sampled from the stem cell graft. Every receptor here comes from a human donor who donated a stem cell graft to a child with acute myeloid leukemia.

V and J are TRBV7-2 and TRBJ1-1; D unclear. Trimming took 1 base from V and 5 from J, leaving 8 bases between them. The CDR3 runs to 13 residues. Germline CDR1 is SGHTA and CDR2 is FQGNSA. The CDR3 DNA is TGTGCCAGCAGCTTAGAAAAGTATACTGAAGCTTTCTTT. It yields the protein CASSLEKYTEAFF.

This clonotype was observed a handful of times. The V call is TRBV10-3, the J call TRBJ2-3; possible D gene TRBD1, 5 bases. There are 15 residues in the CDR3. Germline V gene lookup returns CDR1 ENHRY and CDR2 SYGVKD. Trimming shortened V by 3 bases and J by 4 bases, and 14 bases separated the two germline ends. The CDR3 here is CAISDSSQGPDTQYF. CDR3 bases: TGTGCCATCAGTGACTCCAGCCAGGGTCCAGATACGCAGTATTTT.

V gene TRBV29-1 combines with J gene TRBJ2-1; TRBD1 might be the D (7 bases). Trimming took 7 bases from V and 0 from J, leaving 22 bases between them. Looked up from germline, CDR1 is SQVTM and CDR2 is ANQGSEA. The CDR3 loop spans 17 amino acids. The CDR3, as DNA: TGCAGCGCCGAGGGGGCGGGGCGGGGAAGCTCCTACAATGAGCAGTTCTTC. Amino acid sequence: CSAEGAGRGSSYNEQFF.

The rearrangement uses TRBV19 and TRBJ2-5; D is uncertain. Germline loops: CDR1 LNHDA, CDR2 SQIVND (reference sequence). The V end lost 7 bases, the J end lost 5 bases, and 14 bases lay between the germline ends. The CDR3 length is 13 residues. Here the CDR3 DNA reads TGTGCCAGTACCAGGTCCATGGGGGAGACCCAGTACTTC. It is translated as CASTRSMGETQYF.

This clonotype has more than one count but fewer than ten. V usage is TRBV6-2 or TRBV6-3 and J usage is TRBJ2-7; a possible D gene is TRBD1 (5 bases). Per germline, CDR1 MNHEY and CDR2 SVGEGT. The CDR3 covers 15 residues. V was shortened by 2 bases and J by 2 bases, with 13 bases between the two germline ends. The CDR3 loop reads CASSYGAAVPYEQYF. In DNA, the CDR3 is TGTGCCAGCAGTTACGGGGCGGCGGTCCCCTACGAGCAGTACTTC.

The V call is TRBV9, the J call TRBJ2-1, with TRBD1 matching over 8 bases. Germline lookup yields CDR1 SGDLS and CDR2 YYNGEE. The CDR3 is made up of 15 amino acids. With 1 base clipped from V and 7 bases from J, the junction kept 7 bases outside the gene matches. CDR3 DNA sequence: TGTGCCAGCAGCGTACAGGGGGCTAAGGGGAATGAGCAGTTCTTC. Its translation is CASSVQGAKGNEQFF.

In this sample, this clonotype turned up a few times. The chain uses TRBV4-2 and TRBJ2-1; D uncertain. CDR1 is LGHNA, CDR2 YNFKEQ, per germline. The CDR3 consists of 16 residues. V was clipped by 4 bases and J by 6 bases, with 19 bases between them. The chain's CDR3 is CASSLETGQPLNEQFF. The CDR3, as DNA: TGTGCCAGCAGCCTCGAAACCGGGCAGCCCCTCAATGAGCAGTTCTTC.

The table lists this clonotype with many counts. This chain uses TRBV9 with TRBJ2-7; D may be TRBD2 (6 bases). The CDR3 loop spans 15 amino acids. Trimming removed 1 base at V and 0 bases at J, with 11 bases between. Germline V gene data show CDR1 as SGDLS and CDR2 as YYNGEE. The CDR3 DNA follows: TGTGCCAGCAGCGTAATGGGGGGTAGCTCCTACGAGCAGTACTTC. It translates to CASSVMGGSSYEQYF.

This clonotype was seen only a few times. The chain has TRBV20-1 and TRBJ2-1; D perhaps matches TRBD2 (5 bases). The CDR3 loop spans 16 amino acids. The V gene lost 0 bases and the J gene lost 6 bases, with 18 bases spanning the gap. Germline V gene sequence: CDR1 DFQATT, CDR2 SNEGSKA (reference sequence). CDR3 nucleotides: TGCAGTGCTAGAGAACCTAGCCCTATTGATAGCAATGAGCAGTTCTTC. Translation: CSAREPSPIDSNEQFF.

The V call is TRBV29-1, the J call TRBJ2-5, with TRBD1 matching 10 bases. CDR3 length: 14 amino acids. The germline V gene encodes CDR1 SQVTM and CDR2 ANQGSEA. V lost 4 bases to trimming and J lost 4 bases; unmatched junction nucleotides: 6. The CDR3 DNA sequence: TGCAGCGTTGCCGGACAGGGGGTGGGAGAGACCCAGTACTTC. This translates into CSVAGQGVGETQYF.

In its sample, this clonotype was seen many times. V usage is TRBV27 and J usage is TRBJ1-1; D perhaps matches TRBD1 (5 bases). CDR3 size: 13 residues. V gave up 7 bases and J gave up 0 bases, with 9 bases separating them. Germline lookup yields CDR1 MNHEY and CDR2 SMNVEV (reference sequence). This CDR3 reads CASNDRMNTEAFF. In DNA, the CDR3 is TGTGCCAGCAACGACAGAATGAACACTGAAGCTTTCTTT.